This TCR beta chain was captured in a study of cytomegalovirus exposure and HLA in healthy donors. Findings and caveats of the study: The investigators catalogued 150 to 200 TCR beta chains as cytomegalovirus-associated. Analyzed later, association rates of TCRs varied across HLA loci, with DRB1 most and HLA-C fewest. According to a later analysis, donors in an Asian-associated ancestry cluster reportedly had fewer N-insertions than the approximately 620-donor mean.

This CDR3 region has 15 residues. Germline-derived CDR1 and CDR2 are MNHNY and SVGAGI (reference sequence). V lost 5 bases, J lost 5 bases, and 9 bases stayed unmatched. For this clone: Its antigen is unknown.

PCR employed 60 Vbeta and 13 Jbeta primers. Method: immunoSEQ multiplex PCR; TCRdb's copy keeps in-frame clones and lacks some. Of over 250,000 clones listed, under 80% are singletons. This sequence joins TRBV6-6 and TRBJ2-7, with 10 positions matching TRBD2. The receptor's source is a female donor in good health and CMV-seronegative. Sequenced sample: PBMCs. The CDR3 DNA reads TGTGCCAGCAGTGCCCCTAGCGGGGGATTAGACGAGCAGTACTTC. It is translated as CASSAPSGGLDEQYF.